The clone carrying this T cell receptor beta chain was seen just once. The antigen remains undetermined. The data were taken from a study of blood T cells in healthy people across ages. The germline V and J ends were trimmed by 2 bases and 5 bases, with 12 bases remaining between them. The germline V gene has CDR1 MDHEN and CDR2 SYDVKM. The CDR3 spans 14 residues. Study findings and constraints: The percentage of naive T cells correlated strongly with TCR beta diversity.

It was with a sample-barcoded 5' primer and a J-beta primer mix that a second PCR of roughly 6 to 12 cycles was run. TCRdb ran MiXCR on the 5' RACE reads and lists one entry per CDR3 protein. The profile covers approximately 1.5 million distinct CDR3 sequences, with roughly 32% appearing a single time and approximately 11% taken by the ten largest. Isolation per sample recovered at least 6 million PBMCs. This sequence originates from a woman aged 30 to 39 in good health. The sequenced material came from blood. The chain uses TRBV28 and TRBJ1-2; D unresolved. The CDR3 sequence: CASSLIEGAYGYTF. The CDR3 coding sequence is TGTGCCAGCAGTTTAATCGAGGGAGCTTATGGCTACACCTTC.